Shown below are 25 T cell receptor beta chains from a single sample sequenced in a study of post-analysis software for immune sequencing data. Tagging with unique molecular identifiers was a feature of the TCR beta cDNA libraries. TCRdb reanalysed the PCR reads using MiXCR and keeps one entry per CDR3 protein. The sample yields 750,000 to 950,000 distinct CDR3 sequences, roughly 58% seen once. For these TCRs, the target antigens are not known. General study points: Five TRBV segments occurring more often in patients than controls included TRBV5-6, TRBV5-1 and TRBV20-1.

Specimen: blood. These receptors were taken from a girl aged 5-17 years with multiple sclerosis.

In DNA form, the CDR3 reads TGTGCCAGCAGCTTAGATCTAGAGCCCAGGGGGCTCCCCTACAGCTCCTACGAGCAGTACTTC. Translated, it gives CASSLDLEPRGLPYSSYEQYF. V usage is TRBV11-2 and J usage is TRBJ2-7; 8 nucleotides match TRBD1. CDR3 length equals 21 residues. The J segment lost 0 bases and the V segment lost 0 bases, leaving 19 bases of the junction unmatched. Looked up from germline, CDR1 is SGHAT and CDR2 is FQNNGV.

The CDR3 bases are TGCAGCGGTGAGACTAGCGGGAGGGTAAATACGCAGTATTTT. Protein product: CSGETSGRVNTQYF. This sequence joins TRBV29-1 and TRBJ2-3; 14 nucleotides match TRBD2. V lost 7 bases, J lost 7 bases, and 7 bases stayed unmatched. The CDR3 extends over 14 amino acids. CDR1 and CDR2 from the germline V gene are SQVTM and ANQGSEA.

This clonotype has only one observation. The gene calls are TRBV3-1 and TRBJ1-2, with D hard to call. The V and J ends lost 5 bases and 2 bases respectively, with 6 bases between them. The length of the CDR3 is 12 residues. Germline CDR1 reads LGHDT; CDR2 reads YNNKEL (reference sequence). The chain's CDR3 is CASSTRNYGYTF. CDR3 DNA: TGTGCCAGCAGCACCAGGAACTATGGCTACACCTTC.

On this clonotype itself: This clone may be a read error of a much larger clone one base away. The chain couples TRBV29-1 to TRBJ2-7, with 8 bases aligning to TRBD1. This CDR3 comprises 13 residues. The germline CDR1 and CDR2 sequences are SQVTM and ANQGSEA. V gave up 8 bases and J gave up 0 bases; unmatched junction bases: 6. CDR3 amino acids: CSYTGGFSYEQYV. The CDR3 DNA is TGCAGCTATACAGGGGGATTCTCCTACGAGCAGTACGTC.

This chain connects TRBV5-1 to TRBJ2-7; TRBD2 agrees at 8 bases. With V trimmed by 4 bases and J by 10 bases, 13 bases remained unmatched. CDR3 length: 14 amino acids. Germline V gene sequence: CDR1 SGHRS, CDR2 YFSETQ. The chain's CDR3 is CASSPPGGGVPQYF. CDR3 DNA sequence: TGCGCCAGCAGCCCTCCGGGAGGGGGAGTTCCCCAGTACTTC.

The chain employs TRBV7-2 and TRBJ1-5; 7 bases agree with TRBD1. The germline gives CDR1 SGHTA, CDR2 FQGNSA. V lost 4 bases and J lost 7; bases outside the gene matches: 7. The CDR3 runs to 14 residues. The CDR3: CASSSPTGRQPQHF. CDR3 DNA: TGTGCCAGCAGCTCCCCGACAGGGCGCCAGCCCCAGCATTTT.

The rearrangement links TRBV15 to TRBJ2-5, with 9 bases identical to TRBD1. The DNA end is more similar to TRBJ2-7, so the J call may be wrong. The germline CDR1 and CDR2 sequences are LNHNV and YYDKDF (reference sequence). The CDR3 is 13 amino acids. CDR3 loop: CATSRGDRDEQYF. CDR3 nucleotides: TGTGCCACCAGCAGAGGGGACAGGGACGAGCAGTACTTC.

The rearrangement joins TRBV7-3 to TRBJ2-1; 8 nucleotides align to TRBD2. Per the germline V gene, CDR1 is SGHTA and CDR2 is FQGTGA. Losses at the gene ends were 2 bases for V and 8 bases for J; bases not matched to a gene: 11. The CDR3 extends over 16 amino acids. The CDR3 region has the DNA TGTGCCAGCAGCTTATTAGGGACTAGGACATACCATGAGCAGTTCTTC. This encodes CASSLLGTRTYHEQFF.

The chain links TRBV20-1 to TRBJ2-3, with TRBD2 matching 10 bases. V was clipped by 0 bases and J by 4 bases; unmatched bases: 1. The CDR3 length is 14 residues. The germline CDR1 and CDR2 sequences are DFQATT and SNEGSKA (reference sequence). The CDR3 nucleotides are TGCAGTGCTAGAGAAAGCGGGGGGGCAGATACGCAGTATTTT. Translating gives CSARESGGADTQYF.

This chain links TRBV5-1 with TRBJ2-7, with 9 bases identical to TRBD2. The J call is uncertain, as TRBJ2-5 better fits the DNA end. This CDR3 contains 17 residues. Looked up from germline, CDR1 is SGHRS and CDR2 is YFSETQ. CDR3 sequence reads: CASSLDVRREGWETQYF. The CDR3 DNA sequence: TGCGCCAGCAGCTTGGACGTTCGGCGGGAGGGATGGGAGACCCAGTACTTC.

The chain uses TRBV5-5 and TRBJ1-2, with D hard to call. Germline V lookup: CDR1 SGHKS, CDR2 YYEKEE (reference sequence). The CDR3 covers 13 residues. V shed 5 bases and J shed 4 bases, with 12 bases lying between them. The CDR3 bases are TGTGCCAGCAGAAATTCAGGATCCTATGGCTACACCTTC. It encodes CASRNSGSYGYTF.

The chain links TRBV7-2 to TRBJ2-3; possible D gene TRBD1, 6 bases. CDR1 is SGHTA, CDR2 FQGNSA, per germline. Trimming stripped 4 bases from V and 0 bases from J, with 14 bases between. The CDR3 is 16 amino acids. In DNA form, the CDR3 reads TGTGCCAGCAGCTCATCCGCGGACAGCAGCACAGATACGCAGTATTTT. It translates to CASSSSADSSTDTQYF.

The chain is built from TRBV5-1 and TRBJ2-3, with 9 bases matching TRBD2. There are 16 residues in the CDR3. CDR1 and CDR2 (germline): SGHRS, YFSETQ. The V and J ends lost 0 bases and 5 bases, in that order; junction bases with no gene match: 7. Here the CDR3 DNA reads TGCGCCAGCAGCTTGGCTCCAGCGGGGGGCCGAGATACGCAGTATTTT. It yields the protein CASSLAPAGGRDTQYF.

J is TRBJ2-7 and V is TRBV7-6, with TRBD2 matching 8 bases. Germline CDR1 is SGHVS and CDR2 is FNYEAQ. Trimming took 5 bases from V and 0 from J; bases not matched to a gene: 9. This CDR3 comprises 16 residues. The CDR3 protein is CASSPNSGALSYEQYF. The DNA of the CDR3 is TGTGCCAGCAGCCCCAATAGCGGGGCCCTCTCCTACGAGCAGTACTTC.

The chain joins TRBV27 to TRBJ2-3, with D unresolved. CDR3 size: 12 residues. Germline CDR1 reads MNHEY; CDR2 reads SMNVEV (reference sequence). V lost 5 bases and J lost 6, with 9 bases in between. In DNA, the CDR3 is TGTGCCAGCAGTGATGGGCCGGATACGCAGTATTTT. The encoded protein is CASSDGPDTQYF.

This clonotype was picked up one time. The chain links TRBV20-1 to TRBJ2-1; a possible D gene is TRBD1 (5 bases). This CDR3 comprises 14 residues. Germline lookup yields CDR1 DFQATT and CDR2 SNEGSKA (reference sequence). Trimming removed 2 bases from V and 0 bases from J, with 8 bases in between. The CDR3 DNA is TGCAGTGCTAGAATGACAGCCTCCTACAATGAGCAGTTCTTC. Residues: CSARMTASYNEQFF.

The chain combines TRBV7-3 with TRBJ2-3; D may match TRBD1 or TRBD2 (5 bases each). Per germline, CDR1 SGHTA and CDR2 FQGTGA. V was shortened by 1 base and J by 4 bases, with 9 bases between the two germline ends. The CDR3 runs 14 residues. The CDR3: CASSLMLGADTQYF. The CDR3 DNA sequence: TGTGCCAGCAGCTTAATGTTGGGGGCAGATACGCAGTATTTT. Combining the CDR3 with reference TRBV7-3 and TRBJ2-3 gives the whole variable domain GAGVSQTPSNKVTEKGKYVELRCDPISGHTALYWYRQSLGQGPEFLIYFQGTGAADDSGLPNDRFFAVRPEGSVSTLKIQRTERGDSAVYLCASSLMLGADTQYFGPGTRLTVL.

This sequence joins TRBV20-1 and TRBJ2-1; perhaps TRBD2 as D (6 bases). V shed 3 bases and J shed 1 base, with 22 bases lying between them. The CDR3 runs 18 residues. Germline-derived CDR1 and CDR2 are DFQATT and SNEGSKA (reference sequence). The CDR3 nucleotides are TGCAGTGCTAGCGTACTAGCTTTTGGGGCAGGTTCCTACAATGAGCAGTTCTTC. This sequence encodes CSASVLAFGAGSYNEQFF.

In this sample, this clonotype turned up once. The CDR3 carries no conserved terminal phenylalanine or tryptophan, so it likely arises from a read error. V usage is TRBV5-1 and J usage is TRBJ1-2, with TRBD1 identical over 7 bases. V trimming: 4 bases; J trimming: 4 bases; junction bases outside the gene matches: 7. CDR1 SGHRS and CDR2 YFSETQ come from the germline V gene. The CDR3 contains 14 residues. The CDR3 region has the DNA TGCGCCAGCAGCGCCCCGGGACAGAGCTATGGCTACACCTCC. This translates into CASSAPGQSYGYTS.

This rearrangement joins TRBV12-3 or TRBV12-4 to TRBJ2-4; 7 bases map to TRBD1. The CDR3 extends over 14 amino acids. The trim removed 3 bases at V and 7 bases at J, leaving 6 bases unmatched. DNA of the CDR3: TGTGCCAGCAGTTTGGGACAGCCGAAGAACATTCAGTACTTC. Translation: CASSLGQPKNIQYF.

The chain recombines TRBV20-1 with TRBJ2-1, with 9 nucleotides matching TRBD1. This CDR3 region has 13 residues. The germline V gene encodes CDR1 DFQATT and CDR2 SNEGSKA (reference sequence). V lost 2 bases and J lost 9; bases outside the gene matches: 5. The CDR3 region has the DNA TGCAGTGCTAGAAGGGACAGGGCTGGTGAGCAGTTCTTC. Translating gives CSARRDRAGEQFF.

This rearrangement joins TRBV12-3 or TRBV12-4 to TRBJ2-7; no reliable D call. The CDR3 is 15 amino acids. V dropped 3 bases and J dropped 4 bases, with 16 bases sitting between them. The CDR3 nucleotides are TGTGCCAGCAGTTTTGAGGCGGTAAAGAGATACGAGCAGTACTTC. It encodes CASSFEAVKRYEQYF.

The rearrangement uses TRBV3-1 and TRBJ2-5; possible D gene TRBD1, 6 bases. The ends were cut back, 1 base at V and 6 bases at J, with 15 bases in the middle. This CDR3 has 15 residues. From germline, CDR1 is LGHDT and CDR2 YNNKEL (reference sequence). The chain's CDR3 is CASSQGAGAVKTQYF. The CDR3 DNA reads as TGTGCCAGCAGCCAAGGGGCAGGGGCTGTAAAGACCCAGTACTTC.

This rearrangement joins TRBV30 to TRBJ2-4, with D hard to call. Germline CDR1 is GTSNPN and CDR2 is SVGIG (reference sequence). CDR3 size: 13 residues. Trimming removed 5 bases at V and 8 bases at J, with 16 bases between. CDR3 amino acids: CAWCIGLGDIQYF. CDR3 sequence (DNA): TGTGCCTGGTGTATCGGCCTAGGAGACATTCAGTACTTC.

This clonotype was counted between two and nine times. The chain joins TRBV12-3 or TRBV12-4 to TRBJ2-5, with D perhaps matching TRBD1 (6 bases). The CDR3 sequence is 13 residues long. Trimming shortened V by 6 bases and J by 1 base, and 9 bases separated the two germline ends. The CDR3 spells CASRDSFQETQYF. The CDR3 DNA reads as TGTGCCAGCAGGGACAGCTTCCAAGAGACCCAGTACTTC.